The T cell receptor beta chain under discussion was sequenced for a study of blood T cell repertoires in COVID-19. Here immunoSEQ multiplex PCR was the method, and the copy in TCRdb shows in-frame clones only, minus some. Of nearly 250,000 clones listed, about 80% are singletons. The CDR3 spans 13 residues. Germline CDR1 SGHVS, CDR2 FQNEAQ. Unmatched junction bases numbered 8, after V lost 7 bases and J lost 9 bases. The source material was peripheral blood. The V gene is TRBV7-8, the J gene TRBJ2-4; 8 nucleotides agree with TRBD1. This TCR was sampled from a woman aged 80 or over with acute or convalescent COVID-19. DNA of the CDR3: TGTGCCAGCACCCCAGACAGGGGCGGCATTCAGTACTTC. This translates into CASTPDRGGIQYF.